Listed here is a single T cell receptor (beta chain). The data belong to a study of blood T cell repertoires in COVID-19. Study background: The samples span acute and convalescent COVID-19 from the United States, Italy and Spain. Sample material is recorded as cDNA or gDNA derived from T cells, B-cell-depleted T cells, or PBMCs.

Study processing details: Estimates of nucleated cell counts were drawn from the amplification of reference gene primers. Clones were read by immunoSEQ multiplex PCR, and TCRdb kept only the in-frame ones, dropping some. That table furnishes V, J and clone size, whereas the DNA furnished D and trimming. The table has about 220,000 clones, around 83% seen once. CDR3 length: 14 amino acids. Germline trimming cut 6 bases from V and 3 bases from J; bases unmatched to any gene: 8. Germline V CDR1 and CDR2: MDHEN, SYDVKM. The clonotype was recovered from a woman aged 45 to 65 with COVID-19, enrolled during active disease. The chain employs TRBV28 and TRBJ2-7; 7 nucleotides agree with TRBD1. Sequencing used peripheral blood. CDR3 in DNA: TGTGCCAGCAGGTCCTACAGGGGCGGCTACGAGCAGTACGTC. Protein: CASRSYRGGYEQYV.